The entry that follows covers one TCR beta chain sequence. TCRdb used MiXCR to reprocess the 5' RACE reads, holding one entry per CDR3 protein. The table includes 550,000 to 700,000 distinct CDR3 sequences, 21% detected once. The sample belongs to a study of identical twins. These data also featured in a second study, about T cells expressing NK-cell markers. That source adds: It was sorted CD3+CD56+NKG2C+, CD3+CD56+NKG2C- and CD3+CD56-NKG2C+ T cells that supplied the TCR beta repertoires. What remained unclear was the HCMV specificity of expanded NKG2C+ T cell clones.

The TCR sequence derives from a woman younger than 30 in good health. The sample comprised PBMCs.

The CDR3 sequence: CASSPLTQTNYGYTF. The CDR3 region has the DNA TGTGCCAGCTCACCACTGACACAGACTAACTATGGCTACACCTTC. The chain has TRBV18 and TRBJ1-2; no clear D. Germline CDR1 is KGHSH and CDR2 is LQKENI. The CDR3 extends over 15 amino acids. With 1 base removed from V and 0 bases from J, the gap between germline ends came to 9 bases.